Shown below are 3 T cell receptor beta chains from a single sample sequenced in a study of response to subunit inactivated influenza vaccine. TCRdb re-derived calls from the RT-PCR reads in MiXCR, one entry per CDR3 protein. The profile shows 490,000 or so distinct CDR3 sequences, less than 8% of them singletons. This sample comprised PBMCs from blood, obtained 23 to 25 months after vaccination. Source of these receptors: a man aged 50 to 75 who received an inactivated influenza vaccine.

This clonotype has more than one count but fewer than ten. This chain uses TRBV7-8 with TRBJ2-6; D might be TRBD2 (6 bases). Germline loops: CDR1 SGHVS, CDR2 FQNEAQ. V lost 6 bases and J lost 4, with 13 bases in between. The CDR3 is 15 residues long. The CDR3 DNA reads TGTGCCAGCAGGAGGGAGGAGTCCGGGGCCAACGTCCTGACTTTC. Its protein product is CASRREESGANVLTF.

This clonotype was found many times. The chain recombines TRBV7-2 with TRBJ2-3; 13 bases line up with TRBD2. Looked up from germline, CDR1 is SGHTA and CDR2 is FQGNSA. The length of the CDR3 is 15 residues. Trimming removed 7 bases from V and 4 bases from J; junction bases left unmatched: 5. The CDR3 loop is CASTLLAGGPDTQYF. The CDR3 nucleotides are TGTGCCAGCACCCTACTAGCGGGGGGGCCAGATACGCAGTATTTT.

This clonotype was counted between two and nine times. V is TRBV4-2 and J is TRBJ2-3; 9 positions match TRBD2. This CDR3 is built from 15 residues. The J segment lost 7 bases and the V segment lost 3 bases, leaving 8 bases of the junction unmatched. Looked up from germline, CDR1 is LGHNA and CDR2 is YNFKEQ. CDR3 bases: TGTGCCAGCAGCCAGACTAGCGGCAATCGAAATACGCAGTATTTT. It specifies CASSQTSGNRNTQYF.